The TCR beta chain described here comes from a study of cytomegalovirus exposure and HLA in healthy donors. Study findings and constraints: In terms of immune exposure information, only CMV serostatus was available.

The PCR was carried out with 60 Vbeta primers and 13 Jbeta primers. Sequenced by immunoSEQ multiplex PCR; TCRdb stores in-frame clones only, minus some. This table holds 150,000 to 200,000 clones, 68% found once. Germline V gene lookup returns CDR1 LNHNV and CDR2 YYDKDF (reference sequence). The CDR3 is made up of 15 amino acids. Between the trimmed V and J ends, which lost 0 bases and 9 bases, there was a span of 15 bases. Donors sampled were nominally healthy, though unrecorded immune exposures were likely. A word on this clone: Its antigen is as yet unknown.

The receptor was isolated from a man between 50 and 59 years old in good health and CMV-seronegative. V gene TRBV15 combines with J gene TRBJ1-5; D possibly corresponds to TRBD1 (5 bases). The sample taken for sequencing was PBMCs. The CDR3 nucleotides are TGTGCCACCAGCAGAGATCGGGGGGGAAGGGGGCCCCAGCATTTT. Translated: CATSRDRGGRGPQHF.